These T cell receptor beta chains were read from a single sample in a study of a mutant IDH1 vaccine in newly diagnosed glioma. These receptors' antigens are unknown. Data came from immunoSEQ multiplex PCR; TCRdb stores just in-frame clones and leaves some out. The sample yields roughly 130,000 clones, about 82% seen once. Specimen: PBMCs, collected from a glioma patient whose treatment included an IDH1 peptide vaccine. The receptor source for this set is a man aged 40-49 years with glioma. CDR3s include the opening cysteine and the closing phenylalanine or tryptophan. The D gene is left open where the match is weak. Not every row has a clone size; where given, it reads once, few, many or a size class.

>TRBD1|TRBJ1-2|-|TRBV7-2
CASSSQGATGYTF
TGTGCCAGCAGCTCACAGGGGGCGACCGGCTACACCTTC
>TRBD1|TRBJ1-5|-|TRBV19
CASSILSSGTGLPPQHF
TGTGCCAGTAGTATCCTCTCGAGCGGGACAGGGCTCCCTCCCCAGCATTTT
>-|TRBJ1-4|-|TRBV7-2
CASSSQGGNLFF
TGTGCCAGCAGTTCCCAGGGAGGTAATCTGTTTTTT
>TRBD2|TRBJ2-3|-|TRBV9
CASSGSGGTGDTQYF
TGTGCCAGCAGTGGTAGCGGGGGTACCGGGGATACGCAGTATTTT
>-|TRBJ2-3|-|TRBV7-2
CASSPLQGVTDTQYF
TGTGCCAGCAGCCCCCTACAGGGAGTCACAGATACGCAGTATTTT
>-|TRBJ2-7|few|TRBV6-1
CASTRAAGAYEQYF
TGTGCCAGCACCAGAGCGGCAGGGGCCTACGAGCAGTACTTC
>-|TRBJ1-1|few|TRBV4-2
CASSQFRRGTEAFF
TGTGCCAGCAGCCAATTTAGGAGAGGCACTGAAGCTTTCTTT
>TRBD1|TRBJ1-3|-|TRBV5-6
CASSLPDRGSGNTIYF
TGTGCCAGCAGCTTGCCCGACAGGGGCTCTGGAAACACCATATATTTT
>-|TRBJ1-1|-|TRBV4-3
CASSQLGTEAFF
TGCGCCAGCAGCCAATTGGGCACTGAAGCTTTCTTT
>TRBD1|TRBJ1-6|-|TRBV15
CATSEGTGGKISPLHF
TGTGCCACCAGCGAAGGGACAGGGGGAAAAATTTCACCCCTCCACTTT
>-|TRBJ2-7|few|TRBV19
CASTAGGRGRDEQYF
TGTGCCAGTACCGCCGGGGGCAGGGGTCGGGACGAGCAGTACTTC
>-|TRBJ2-7|few|TRBV9
CASSPTRAGLGSSEQYF
TGTGCCAGCAGCCCCACCCGGGCAGGTCTAGGGAGTAGCGAGCAGTACTTC
>-|TRBJ2-5|-|TRBV6-5
CASSYGGSQETQYF
TGTGCCAGCAGTTACGGAGGGAGCCAAGAGACCCAGTACTTC
>-|TRBJ2-2|few|TRBV19
CASSITRPGELFF
TGTGCCAGTAGTATAACCAGGCCTGGGGAGCTGTTTTTT